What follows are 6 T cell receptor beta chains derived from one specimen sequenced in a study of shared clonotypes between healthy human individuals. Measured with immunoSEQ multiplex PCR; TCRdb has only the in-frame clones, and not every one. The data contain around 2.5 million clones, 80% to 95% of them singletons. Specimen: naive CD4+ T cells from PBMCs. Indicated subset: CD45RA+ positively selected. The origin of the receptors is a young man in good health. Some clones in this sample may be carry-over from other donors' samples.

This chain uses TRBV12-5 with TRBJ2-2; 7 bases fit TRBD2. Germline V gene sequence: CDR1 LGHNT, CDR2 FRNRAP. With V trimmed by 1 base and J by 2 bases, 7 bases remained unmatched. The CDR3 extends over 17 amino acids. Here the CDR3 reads CASGLGLAGSNTGELFF. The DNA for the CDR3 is TGTGCTAGTGGTTTGGGACTAGCAGGGAGTAACACCGGGGAGCTGTTTTTT. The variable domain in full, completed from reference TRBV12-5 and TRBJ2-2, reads DARVTQTPRHKVTEMGQEVTMRCQPILGHNTVFWYRQTMMQGLELLAYFRNRAPLDDSGMPKDRFSAEMPDATLATLKIQPSEPRDSAVYFCASGLGLAGSNTGELFFGEGSRLTVL.

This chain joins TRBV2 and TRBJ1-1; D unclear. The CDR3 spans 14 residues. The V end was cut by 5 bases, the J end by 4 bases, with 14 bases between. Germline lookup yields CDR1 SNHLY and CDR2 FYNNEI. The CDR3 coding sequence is TGTGCCAGCAGTCCAGGACGGACGGTCACTGAAGCTTTCTTT. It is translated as CASSPGRTVTEAFF.

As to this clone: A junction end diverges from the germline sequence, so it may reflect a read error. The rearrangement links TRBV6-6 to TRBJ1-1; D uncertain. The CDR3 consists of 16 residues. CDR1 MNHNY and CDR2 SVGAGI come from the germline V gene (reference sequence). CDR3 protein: CASSYSIDSMNTEVFF. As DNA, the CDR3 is TGTGCCAGCAGTTACTCGATCGATAGCATGAACACTGAAGTTTTCTTT.

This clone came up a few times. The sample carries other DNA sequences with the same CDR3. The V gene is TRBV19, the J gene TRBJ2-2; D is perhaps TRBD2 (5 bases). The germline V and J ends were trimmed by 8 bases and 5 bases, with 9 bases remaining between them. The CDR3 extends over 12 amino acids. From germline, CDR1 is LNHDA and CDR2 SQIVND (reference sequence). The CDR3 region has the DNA TGTGCCAGTTCTACTAGGACCGGGGAGCTGTTTTTT. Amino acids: CASSTRTGELFF.

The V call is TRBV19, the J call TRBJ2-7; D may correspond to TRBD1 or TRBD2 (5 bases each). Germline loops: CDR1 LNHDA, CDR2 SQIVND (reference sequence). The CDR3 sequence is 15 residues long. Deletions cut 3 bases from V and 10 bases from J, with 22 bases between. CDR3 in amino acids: CASSMQGRGWQIQYF. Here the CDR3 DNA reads TGTGCCAGTAGTATGCAGGGACGCGGGTGGCAAATTCAGTACTTC.

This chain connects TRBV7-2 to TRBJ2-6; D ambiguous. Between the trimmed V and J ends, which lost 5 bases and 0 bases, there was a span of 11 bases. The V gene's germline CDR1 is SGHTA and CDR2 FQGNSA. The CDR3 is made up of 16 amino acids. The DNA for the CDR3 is TGTGCCAGCAGCGGACGGGCGCCCTCTGGGGCCAACGTCCTGACTTTC. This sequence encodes CASSGRAPSGANVLTF.